This TCR beta chain was found in a study of T cell repertoires in cytomegalovirus infection. The wider study: A matching HLA type, together with CMV infection, was signaled by public TCR beta signatures. General observations from the study: The ex vivo response was dominated by HLA-C-restricted CMV-specific TCR beta clonotypes. The cumulative frequency of public TCR beta families identified carriers of CMV plus the relevant HLA.

TCRdb redid the calling of the reads with MiXCR, one entry per CDR3 protein. Of about 260,000 distinct CDR3 sequences detected, approximately 13% appear once; the ten largest clones hold roughly 8.7%. This clonotype was detected only a few times. What it binds is not known. V was pared by 0 bases and J by 3 bases, with 7 bases of the junction left unmatched. CDR1 and CDR2 from the germline V gene are DFQATT and SNEGSKA (reference sequence). The CDR3 loop spans 16 amino acids. Material: PBMCs. The chain joins TRBV20-1 to TRBJ2-3, with 9 bases fitting TRBD1. This sequence originates from a human donor in good health (CMV status not recorded). Some clones in this sample may be carry-over from other donors' samples. CDR3 amino acids: CSARDPDRGETDTQYF. The CDR3 DNA is TGCAGTGCTAGAGATCCGGACAGGGGTGAAACAGATACGCAGTATTTT.